This T cell receptor beta chain originates from a study of T cells after yellow fever vaccination (dated 2019 in TCRdb). Background for the entire study: The SMART-Seq v4 Ultra Low Input RNA kit was used to prepare libraries from fractions with low cell numbers. Bulk TCR alpha and beta repertoires were sequenced longitudinally to track T-cell clones before and after primary and booster YFV17D yellow fever vaccination. Two healthy male donors, one aged 18 to 30 and one aged 30 to 39 years, were included in the cohort. Bulk PBMC replicates and cell subsets were isolated from blood drawn at multiple timepoints before and after both primary and secondary immunization.

TCR cDNA was synthesized by 5'RACE template switching, which introduced a universal primer site and unique molecular identifiers. cDNA synthesis was primed from both the TCR alpha and TCR beta constant segments. Library amplification involved two PCR steps, and the second step added sample barcodes and sequencing adapters. Sequencing of libraries was done on Illumina HiSeq 2500 (2x100 bp) or NovaSeq (2x150 bp). The paper's processing steps were these. MIGEC was used to demultiplex reads and collapse the reads into UMI consensus sequences, and MiXCR was used for V(D)J alignment. Vaccine-responding clonotypes were identified with edgeR using replicate PBMC samples, with FDR below 0.01 and a log2 fold change above 5 up to day 15 being required. Each bulk clonotype was labeled CD4 or CD8 based on which sequenced repertoire, CD4 or CD8, contained the clonotype at higher abundance. TCRdb reprocessed the public reads (quality trimming at Q25 with fastp, clone calling with MiXCR) and kept in-frame beta chains. Rows merge per CDR3 protein into single entries with the most common DNA and genes. The V and J calls and clone size come from TCRdb's table, not from the authors' own analysis. In this sample the table shows about 400,000 distinct CDR3 sequences, roughly 10% of which occur a single time. The ten largest clones take up more than 15% of the sample.

Beyond this particular receptor, the publication reports: Because the study included only two donors, the extent to which the findings can be generalized is limited. Because abundant contaminating clonotypes from the bulk population could be contained in FACS-sorted repertoires, computational filtering was required. The secondary T-cell response was weaker than the primary response but faster, peaking on day 5 instead of day 15. A small fraction of clonotypes appeared in both the CD4 and CD8 compartments, likely as a result of convergent recombination. Most clones expanded after primary vaccination (roughly 96% of CD4 and roughly 91% of CD8) were re-detected after the booster, suggesting that broad memory maintenance occurred.

This specimen's treatment or condition label, per the study, means: live attenuated yellow fever vaccine strain. At every blood-draw timepoint, two biological replicates of bulk PBMCs were collected. A standard Ficoll-Paque protocol was used to isolate PBMCs from peripheral blood. TriZol was used to extract RNA from bulk PBMCs, CD4 and CD8 fractions, and dextramer-positive and dextramer-negative fractions. The CDR3 spans 15 residues, from the cysteine through the phenylalanine. Kept here is only the CDR3 DNA, which spans 45 bases and is read in frame from base 1. CDR1 and CDR2 are drawn from the germline V gene: SGHRS, YFSETQ. After removal of 4 bases from V and 1 base from J, the junction retains 7 bases not matched to a gene. This clonotype appeared a few times. No cognate antigen has been identified for it. Base qualities are missing; no much larger clone stands one base away.

Sequences were derived from PBMCs, sampled on the day of the first yellow fever vaccination. This TCR was recovered from a man between 18 and 29 years old who received the YFV17D yellow fever vaccine. This chain joins TRBV5-1 to TRBJ1-2; TRBD1 agrees with 7 junctional bases. The encoded CDR3 is CASSPQTGSNYGYTF. The DNA is as follows: TGCGCCAGCAGCCCTCAGACAGGGAGTAACTATGGCTACACCTTC.